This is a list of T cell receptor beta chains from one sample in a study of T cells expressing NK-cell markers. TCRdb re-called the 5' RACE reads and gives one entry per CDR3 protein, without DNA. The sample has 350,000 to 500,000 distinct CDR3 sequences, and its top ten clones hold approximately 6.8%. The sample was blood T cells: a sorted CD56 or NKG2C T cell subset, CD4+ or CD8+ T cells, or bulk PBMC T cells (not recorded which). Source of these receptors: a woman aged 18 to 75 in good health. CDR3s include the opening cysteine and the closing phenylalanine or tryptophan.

CDR3: CAISESGRKNIQYF
J: TRBJ2-4
V: TRBV10-3

CDR3: CATGEGRGVQETQYF
J: TRBJ2-5
V: TRBV15

CDR3: CASSDTGVRREQFF
J: TRBJ2-1
V: TRBV6-1

CDR3: CASSFLNGLAGDEQFF
J: TRBJ2-1
V: TRBV27

CDR3: CAWSLERAREQYF
J: TRBJ2-7
V: TRBV30

CDR3: CASGLAGFGYTF
J: TRBJ1-2
V: TRBV12-5

CDR3: CASSYTQGANIQYF
J: TRBJ2-4
V: TRBV6-5

CDR3: CASSFERLGNEQFF
J: TRBJ2-1
V: TRBV11-2

CDR3: CASSSQGAYGYTF
J: TRBJ1-2
V: TRBV27

CDR3: CASRFRSPDTQYF
J: TRBJ2-3
V: TRBV12-3/TRBV12-4

CDR3: CASSFPGGGGYTF
J: TRBJ1-2
V: TRBV9

CDR3: CSVAGASYNEQFF
J: TRBJ2-1
V: TRBV29-1

CDR3: CASSHGQSYGYTF
J: TRBJ1-2
V: TRBV4-3

CDR3: CASSLGLAGAGTQYF
J: TRBJ2-3
V: TRBV5-1

CDR3: CASSLTGAADTQYF
J: TRBJ2-3
V: TRBV5-4

CDR3: CASSPTVDTIYF
J: TRBJ1-3
V: TRBV4-2

CDR3: CSAPKQGSDTQYF
J: TRBJ2-3
V: TRBV20-1

CDR3: CASSDRTQAFF
J: TRBJ1-1
V: TRBV12-3/TRBV12-4

CDR3: CASSVISGRSYNEQFF
J: TRBJ2-1
V: TRBV28

CDR3: CASSHAPGQGFHEQFF
J: TRBJ2-1
V: TRBV14

CDR3: CASSFILQPGQGNEQYF
J: TRBJ2-7
V: TRBV5-1

CDR3: CASSFQDSLSGNTIYF
J: TRBJ1-3
V: TRBV7-9

CDR3: CASKIGEGRNEQFF
J: TRBJ2-1
V: TRBV6-1

CDR3: CASSLAWGTDTQYF
J: TRBJ2-3
V: TRBV7-9

CDR3: CASSPREFQETQYF
J: TRBJ2-5
V: TRBV12-3/TRBV12-4

CDR3: CSAVSGRVNEQFF
J: TRBJ2-1
V: TRBV20-1

CDR3: CASSLGLAGSIEQYF
J: TRBJ2-7
V: TRBV12-3/TRBV12-4

CDR3: CASRDPGLPEQFF
J: TRBJ2-1
V: TRBV7-2

CDR3: CATRPSGANVLTF
J: TRBJ2-6
V: TRBV6-1

CDR3: CASSLGGRNGELFF
J: TRBJ2-2
V: TRBV7-3

CDR3: CSVGRLAGFGNEQFF
J: TRBJ2-1
V: TRBV29-1

CDR3: CASSRGREQETQYF
J: TRBJ2-5
V: TRBV4-2

CDR3: CASSLPGTSLSTDTQYF
J: TRBJ2-3
V: TRBV3-1

CDR3: CASSRPVDEQYF
J: TRBJ2-7
V: TRBV12-3/TRBV12-4

CDR3: CASRADQETQYF
J: TRBJ2-5
V: TRBV12-3/TRBV12-4

CDR3: CASSLEGAINIQYF
J: TRBJ2-4
V: TRBV7-9

CDR3: CASSLVLEGEKLFF
J: TRBJ1-4
V: TRBV7-2

CDR3: CASSRTGTRAQETQYF
J: TRBJ2-5
V: TRBV12-3/TRBV12-4

CDR3: CASRDQGVTEAFF
J: TRBJ1-1
V: TRBV5-1

CDR3: CASSLESGRSNEQFF
J: TRBJ2-1
V: TRBV5-1

CDR3: CASSLNFRGENEQFF
J: TRBJ2-1
V: TRBV5-6

CDR3: CASSPPGGTGMYEQYF
J: TRBJ2-7
V: TRBV18

CDR3: CSAYADTEAFF
J: TRBJ1-1
V: TRBV20-1

CDR3: CAISESVKGGPDTQYF
J: TRBJ2-3
V: TRBV10-3

CDR3: CASSKQGRPTTDEQFF
J: TRBJ2-1
V: TRBV9

CDR3: CASSQGQVSFHHF
J: TRBJ1-6
V: TRBV3-1

CDR3: CASSLDSGWFEKLFF
J: TRBJ1-4
V: TRBV7-2

CDR3: CASSLEVAENTEAFF
J: TRBJ1-1
V: TRBV5-1

CDR3: CASGTRAVSYEQYF
J: TRBJ2-7
V: TRBV5-6

CDR3: CASSQDSDYEQYF
J: TRBJ2-7
V: TRBV4-3

CDR3: CASSQSAATSGANVLTF
J: TRBJ2-6
V: TRBV4-3